A selection of T cell receptor beta chains follows, all from one sample in a study of cytomegalovirus exposure and HLA in healthy donors. Here immunoSEQ multiplex PCR was the method, and the copy in TCRdb shows in-frame clones only, minus some. Of some 110,000 clones in the sample, about 82% were seen once. Sequencing input: PBMCs. Receptor source: a man aged 50-59 years in good health and CMV-seronegative. The CDR3 runs from the conserved cysteine through the conserved F or W. The D gene is left open where the match is weak. Rows may omit the clone size; those that give it use once, few, many or a size class.

V,J,D,size,CDR3,DNA
TRBV15,TRBJ1-3,-,-,CATSRDRAGLGNTIYF,TGTGCCACCAGCAGAGATCGGGCAGGGTTAGGAAACACCATATATTTT
TRBV9,TRBJ2-7,TRBD2,-,CASSVGGGGVYEQYF,TGTGCCAGCAGCGTAGGCGGCGGGGGTGTCTACGAGCAGTACTTC
TRBV6-4,TRBJ2-2,TRBD1,once,CASQRDRRTGELFF,TGTGCCAGCCAACGGGACAGACGGACCGGGGAGCTGTTTTTT
TRBV5-1,TRBJ2-6,TRBD2,few,CASSFSGAGANVLTF,TGCGCCAGCAGCTTTAGCGGGGCTGGGGCCAACGTCCTGACTTTC
TRBV10-1,TRBJ2-3,TRBD2,once,CASGKPTGLAGPTDTQYF,TGCGCCAGCGGCAAGCCCACAGGACTAGCGGGGCCCACAGATACGCAGTATTTT
TRBV18,TRBJ1-1,TRBD1,-,CASSPPAGGTEAFF,TGTGCCAGCTCACCACCAGCAGGGGGCACTGAAGCTTTCTTT
TRBV6-5,TRBJ1-1,-,-,CASSSPPRGSPEAFF,TGTGCCAGCAGTTCCCCGCCACGGGGAAGTCCTGAAGCTTTCTTT
TRBV7-9,TRBJ2-2,-,-,CSSSFWDNPGELFF,TGTTCCAGCAGCTTTTGGGACAATCCCGGGGAGCTGTTTTTT
TRBV15,TRBJ2-1,TRBD2,few,CATSRWTSGGTAYNEQFF,TGTGCCACCAGCAGATGGACTAGCGGGGGGACCGCATACAATGAGCAGTTCTTC
TRBV15,TRBJ1-3,TRBD1,-,CATSRGRGQGTNTIYF,TGTGCCACCAGCAGAGGTCGGGGACAGGGGACGAACACCATATATTTT
TRBV28,TRBJ1-5,-,-,CASSLPSARQNQPQHF,TGTGCCAGCAGTCTGCCTTCGGCCAGACAAAATCAGCCCCAGCATTTT
TRBV29-1,TRBJ1-1,-,-,CSVDGVADTEAFF,TGCAGCGTTGACGGGGTGGCGGACACTGAAGCTTTCTTT
TRBV7-6,TRBJ2-5,TRBD1,-,CASSPWTGQETQYF,TGTGCCAGCAGCCCGTGGACAGGTCAGGAGACCCAGTACTTC
TRBV5-6,TRBJ2-1,-,-,CASSLYQGGYNEQFF,TGTGCCAGCAGCTTGTACCAGGGGGGCTACAATGAGCAGTTCTTC
TRBV9,TRBJ1-2,-,-,CASSPTGGGYTF,TGTGCCAGCAGCCCAACGGGGGGTGGCTACACCTTC
TRBV15,TRBJ1-4,TRBD1,-,CATSRESGGGNEKLFF,TGTGCCACCAGCAGAGAGTCTGGAGGGGGCAATGAAAAACTGTTTTTT
TRBV15,TRBJ1-5,-,-,CATSMDPGLSNQPQHF,TGTGCCACCAGCATGGACCCGGGACTTTCGAATCAGCCCCAGCATTTT
TRBV18,TRBJ2-3,TRBD1,-,CASSTRDRPPDTQYF,TGTGCCAGCTCAACCCGGGACAGACCCCCCGATACGCAGTATTTT
TRBV6-5,TRBJ1-2,-,-,CASSQNNYGYTF,TGTGCCAGCAGTCAGAATAACTATGGCTACACCTTC
TRBV7-3,TRBJ2-5,-,-,CASSLNPGDETQYF,TGTGCCAGCAGCTTAAACCCGGGGGACGAGACCCAGTACTTC
TRBV11-3,TRBJ1-1,-,-,CASSLYSVTEAFF,TGTGCCAGCAGCTTATATAGTGTCACTGAAGCTTTCTTT
TRBV18,TRBJ1-1,TRBD1,-,CASSQGARTEAFF,TGTGCCAGCTCGCAGGGGGCTCGGACTGAAGCTTTCTTT
TRBV19,TRBJ1-2,TRBD1,-,CASSITGARGYTF,TGTGCCAGTAGTATTACAGGGGCCCGTGGCTACACCTTC
TRBV2,TRBJ2-5,-,once,CASNRAAQETQYF,TGTGCCAGCAACCGAGCGGCCCAAGAGACCCAGTACTTC
TRBV18,TRBJ2-7,-,-,CASSNTGPEQYF,TGTGCCAGCTCAAACACAGGGCCCGAGCAGTACTTC
TRBV5-4,TRBJ2-7,TRBD1,-,CASSLPGQGYEQYF,TGTGCCAGCAGCTTACCGGGACAGGGTTACGAGCAGTACTTC
TRBV5-6,TRBJ2-3,-,-,CASSLDAGNTDTQYF,TGTGCCAGCAGCTTGGACGCAGGGAACACAGATACGCAGTATTTT